This TCR beta chain was sequenced during a study of T cell responses to AZD1222 COVID-19 vaccine. Libraries were prepared by immunoSEQ multiplex PCR; TCRdb keeps only in-frame clonotypes and omits some of them. Altogether about 150,000 clones are present, roughly 87% being singletons, with the ten largest covering roughly 6%. In germline, CDR1 is SGDLS, CDR2 YYNGEE. This CDR3 spans 17 amino acids. J gave up 3 bases and V 0 bases, and 9 bases lay outside the gene matches. This chain links TRBV9 with TRBJ1-3, with 7 bases fitting TRBD1. Sample: peripheral blood, taken 28 days after the second AZD1222 dose. This clonotype originated in an adult who received the AZD1222 COVID-19 vaccine. The DNA of the CDR3 is TGTGCCAGCAGCGTAGGACAGGGCCCCCTCAGTGGAAACACCATATATTTT. Translation gives CASSVGQGPLSGNTIYF.